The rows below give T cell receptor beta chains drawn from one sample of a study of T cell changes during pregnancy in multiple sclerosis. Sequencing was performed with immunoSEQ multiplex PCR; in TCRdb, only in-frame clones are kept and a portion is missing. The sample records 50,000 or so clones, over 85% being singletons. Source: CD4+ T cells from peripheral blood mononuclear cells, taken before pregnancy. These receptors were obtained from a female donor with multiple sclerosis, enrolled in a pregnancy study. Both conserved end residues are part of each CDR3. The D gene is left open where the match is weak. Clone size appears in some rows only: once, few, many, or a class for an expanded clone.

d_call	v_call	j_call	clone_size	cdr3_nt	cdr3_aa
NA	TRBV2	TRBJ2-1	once	TGTGCCAGCAATTCCCGCGTGACTTTTAATGAGCAGTTCTTC	CASNSRVTFNEQFF
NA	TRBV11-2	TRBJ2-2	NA	TGTGCCAGCAGCTTAGATCCCACAGTGGGCGGGGAGCTGTTTTTT	CASSLDPTVGGELFF
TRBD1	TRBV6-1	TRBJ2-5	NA	TGTGCCAGCAGTCGAGACAGGGGAGCAGAGACCCAGTACTTC	CASSRDRGAETQYF
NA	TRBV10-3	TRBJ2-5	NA	TGTGCCATCAGTGAGAGGGGGAGTGAGACCCAGTACTTC	CAISERGSETQYF
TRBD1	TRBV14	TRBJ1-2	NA	TGTGCCAGCAGCCGCATAATGACAGGGAGTGGCTACACCTTC	CASSRIMTGSGYTF
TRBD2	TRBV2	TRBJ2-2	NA	TGTGCCAGCAGTGATCTTGTAGGGCTAGCGGGACCCGGGGAGCTGTTTTTT	CASSDLVGLAGPGELFF
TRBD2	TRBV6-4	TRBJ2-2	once	TGTGCCAGCAGCGTAACTAGCGGTACCGGGGAGCTGTTTTTT	CASSVTSGTGELFF
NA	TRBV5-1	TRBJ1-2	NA	TGCGCCAGCAGCTTGGCAGGGCAAACATTCTATGGCTACACCTTC	CASSLAGQTFYGYTF
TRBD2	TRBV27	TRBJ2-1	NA	TGTGCCAGCAGGGCTAGCGGGGCCACAGTGGAGTTCTTC	CASRASGATVEFF
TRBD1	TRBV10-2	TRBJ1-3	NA	TGCGCCAGCAGCCCGACAGGGGCTGGAAACACCATATATTTT	CASSPTGAGNTIYF
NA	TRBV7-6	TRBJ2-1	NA	TGTGCCAGCAGCCCAAGGCAGGCCAGCTCCTACAATGAGCAGTTCTTC	CASSPRQASSYNEQFF
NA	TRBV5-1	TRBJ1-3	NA	TGCGCCAGCAGCTCCGGAGGGCGGGGAGGAGGAAACACCATATATTTT	CASSSGGRGGGNTIYF
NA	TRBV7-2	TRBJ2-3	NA	TGTGCCAGCAGCTTCCCATCAGGGGTCACAGATACGCAGTATTTT	CASSFPSGVTDTQYF
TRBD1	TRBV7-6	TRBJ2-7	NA	TGTGCCAGCAGCGTTAGTGGGACAGCCATCTCCTACGAGCAGTACTTC	CASSVSGTAISYEQYF
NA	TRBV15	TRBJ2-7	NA	TGTGCCACCAGCAGCGGGGTGGCCTACGAGCAGTACTTC	CATSSGVAYEQYF
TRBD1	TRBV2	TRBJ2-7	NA	TGTGCCAGTGGTCCTGACAGGGTGGTTGTCGGATACGAGCAGTACTTC	CASGPDRVVVGYEQYF
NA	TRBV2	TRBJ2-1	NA	TGTGCCAGCAACCTCGACGAGACTACCACTCGTTTCTACAATGAGCAGTTCTTC	CASNLDETTTRFYNEQFF
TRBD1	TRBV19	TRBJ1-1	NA	TGTGCCAGTAGTATATGGCAGGGGGCTCGGGGTAACACTGAAGCTTTCTTT	CASSIWQGARGNTEAFF
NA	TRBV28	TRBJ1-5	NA	TGTGCCAGCAGTCTATCAGGGTTGCGTGGCAATCAGCCCCAGCATTTT	CASSLSGLRGNQPQHF
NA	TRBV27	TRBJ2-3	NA	TGTGCCAGCATCAGCACTGGACATACTAGCACAGATACGCAGTATTTT	CASISTGHTSTDTQYF
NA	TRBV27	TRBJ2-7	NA	TGTGCCAGCAGTTTTACGGAGGCCTACGAGCAGTACTTC	CASSFTEAYEQYF
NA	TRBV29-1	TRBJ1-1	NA	TGCAGTGTACAGGGTAGTTTGAACACTGAAGCTTTCTTT	CSVQGSLNTEAFF
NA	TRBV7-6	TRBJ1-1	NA	TGTGCCAGCAGCGCCCAGGCGGGGGGCACTGAAGCTTTCTTT	CASSAQAGGTEAFF
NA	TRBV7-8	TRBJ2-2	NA	TGTGCCAGCAGCCCCCGGGAATCTAGCACCGGGGAGCTGTTTTTT	CASSPRESSTGELFF
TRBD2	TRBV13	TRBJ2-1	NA	TGTGCCAGCAGCATACCACTAGCGGGGGCCTCCTCCAATGAGCAGTTCTTC	CASSIPLAGASSNEQFF
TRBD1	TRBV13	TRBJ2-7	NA	TGTGCCAGCAGCTTATGGGCCCCGGGACAGGGGAACGAGCAGTACTTC	CASSLWAPGQGNEQYF
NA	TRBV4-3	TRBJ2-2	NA	TGCGCCAGCAGTCGCGGGGCATCGACCAGACGAGCCGGGGAGCTGTTTTTT	CASSRGASTRRAGELFF
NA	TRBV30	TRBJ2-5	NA	TGTGCCTGGAGGCGGGGCTCCACACAAGAGACCCAGTACTTC	CAWRRGSTQETQYF
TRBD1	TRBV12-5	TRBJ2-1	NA	TGTGCTAGTGTTGGGGGACAGGGATACAATGAGCAGTTCTTC	CASVGGQGYNEQFF
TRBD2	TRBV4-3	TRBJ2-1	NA	TGCGCCAGCAGCCAAGATAGTAGCGGGAGGGCCTACAATGAGCAGTTCTTC	CASSQDSSGRAYNEQFF
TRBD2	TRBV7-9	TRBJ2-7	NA	TGTGCCAGCAGCTCCCAAGCGGGACTAGCACCATTCTACGAGCAGTACTTC	CASSSQAGLAPFYEQYF
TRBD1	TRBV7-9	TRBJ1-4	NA	TGTGCCAGCAGCAGAGGAGGGACAGGGGGGGAAAAACTGTTTTTT	CASSRGGTGGEKLFF
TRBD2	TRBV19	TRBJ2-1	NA	TGTGCCAGTAGTATAGTGGGACTAGCGGGAGACAATGAGCAGTTCTTC	CASSIVGLAGDNEQFF
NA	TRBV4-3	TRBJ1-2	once	TGCGCCAGCAGCCAAGGGTCCCGGACAGCTAACTATGGCTACACCTTC	CASSQGSRTANYGYTF
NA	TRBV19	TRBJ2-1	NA	TGTGCCAGTAGGCAACCAAACCCAGGGTACAATGAGCAGTTCTTC	CASRQPNPGYNEQFF
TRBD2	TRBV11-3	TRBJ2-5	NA	TGTGCCAGCAGCCCAGGGACTAGCGGAGGCTTCCAAGAGACCCAGTACTTC	CASSPGTSGGFQETQYF
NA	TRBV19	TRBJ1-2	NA	TGTGCCAGTAGATCGGCAGGGGAGAGGTATGGCTACACCTTC	CASRSAGERYGYTF
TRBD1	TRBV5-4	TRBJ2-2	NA	TGTGCCAGCACCCGGGACAGGGCTAACGGGGAGCTGTTTTTT	CASTRDRANGELFF
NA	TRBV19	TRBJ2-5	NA	TGTGCCAGTAGTATAGGACTTCGTAGCGGACAAGAGACCCAGTACTTC	CASSIGLRSGQETQYF
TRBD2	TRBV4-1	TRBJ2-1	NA	TGCGCCAGCAGCCAAGTCCGCACTAGCGGCTCCTACAATGAGCAGTTCTTC	CASSQVRTSGSYNEQFF
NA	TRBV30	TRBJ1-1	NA	TGTGCCTGGAGTGTCAAGGGAAGGGGCTTGAACACTGAAGCTTTCTTT	CAWSVKGRGLNTEAFF